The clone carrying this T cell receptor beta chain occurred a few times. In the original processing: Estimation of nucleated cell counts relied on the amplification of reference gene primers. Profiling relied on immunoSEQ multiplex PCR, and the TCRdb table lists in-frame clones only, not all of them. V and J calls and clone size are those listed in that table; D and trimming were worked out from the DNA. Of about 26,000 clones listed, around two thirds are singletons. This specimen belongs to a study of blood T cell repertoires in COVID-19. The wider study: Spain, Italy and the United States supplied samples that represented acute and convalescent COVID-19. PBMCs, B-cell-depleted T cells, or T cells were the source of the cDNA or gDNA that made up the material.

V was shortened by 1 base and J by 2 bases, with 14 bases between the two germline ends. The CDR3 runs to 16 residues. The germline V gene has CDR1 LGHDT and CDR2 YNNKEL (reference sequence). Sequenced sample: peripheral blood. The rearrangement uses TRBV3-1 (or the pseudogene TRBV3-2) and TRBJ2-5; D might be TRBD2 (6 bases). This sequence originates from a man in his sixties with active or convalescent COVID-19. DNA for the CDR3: TGTGCCAGCAGCCAAGGTGTCGCGGGGCGGCAAGAGACCCAGTACTTC. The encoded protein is CASSQGVAGRQETQYF.